The present T cell receptor beta chain was sequenced within a study of beta chain features in type 1 diabetes (dated 2018 in TCRdb). A note on the overall study: Patients and healthy donors did not differ in mean age, gender distribution, total cell number or subset yield. Whereas all 30 or so donors provided naive and central memory subsets, regulatory and stem cell-like memory subsets were isolated from just 8 patients and roughly 8 healthy donors. The study compared TCRB repertoires of sorted circulating CD4+ T cell subsets between recently diagnosed type 1 diabetes patients and matched healthy donors. A total of approximately 100,000,000 sorted cells were examined across all samples, and the number of cells per subset was strongly correlated with RNA yield. The full study reports these points: Because cDNA rather than genomic DNA was sequenced, highly expressing activated cells could have been over-represented, although no difference in activation and CD3 levels was found between groups. Patients with type 1 diabetes made fewer insertions and deleted more nucleotides at VDJ recombination sites, implying thymic rearrangement abnormalities. Only small numbers of individuals were included in the HLA sub-analyses, which left unresolved whether HLA type had any influence on TCRB rearrangement. PCR may preferentially amplify shorter templates, but because patient and control samples were amplified and corrected together, any resulting skew would affect both groups equally. Type 1 diabetes patients showed a moderate but significant shortening of TCRB CDR3 length in all four CD4+ subsets. Naive, central memory and regulatory TCRB repertoires appeared to be more similar among patients than among healthy donors.

Each donor gave one peripheral blood draw, averaging approximately 120 mL, which was collected into heparinised tubes. Using a panel that included CD45RO, CCR7, CD25, CD127, CD95 and CD27, naive, central memory, regulatory and stem cell-like memory CD4+ T cells were sorted on a BD FACSAria II. A purity above 95% was achieved for all sorted populations. PBMCs were separated immediately by Lymphoprep density gradient centrifugation and were stained directly, without being cultured. Samples were stained and sorted in pairs, with one healthy donor and one patient per experiment, so that batch effects were minimized. The entire amount of isolated RNA was reverse transcribed using the High Capacity cDNA Reverse Transcription Kit, so the sequenced TCRB transcripts were expressed ones. Deep immunoSEQ sequencing was applied to naive, central memory and regulatory T cell samples, giving an average of roughly 3.6 million total reads per sample. Sorted cells were lysed in RLT buffer and RNA was extracted with DNase-treated RNeasy Micro or Mini kits, depending on cell number. To prevent cross-contamination, every cell subset was processed on its own, while patient and healthy donor samples were processed together. Using the immunoSEQ multiplex PCR, TCRB sequences were amplified from cDNA into 87-bp fragments spanning the CDR3 region. Amplicons were sequenced on the Illumina HiSeq platform. The source study handled its data this way. Synthetic template baselines were used to correct PCR bias computationally, reads within Hamming distance 2 were collapsed, and singletons that could not be merged were discarded. By aligning reads against IMGT, V, D and J genes, CDR3 length, and insertions or deletions at six rearrangement sites were assigned. Within each subset, clonotype counts were normalized to sorted cell number, and only after that were true diversity and Gini coefficients computed with the tcR R package. The overlap coefficient, calculated on TCRB nucleotide sequences, was used to quantify repertoire sharing. As a proxy for the pre-selection repertoire, out-of-frame TCRB sequences from naive cells were analyzed. TCRdb took this table from immuneACCESS and kept in-frame rearrangements with V and J called. Such tables lack part of the clones; where checked against another copy, unresolved V genes explain under half of the gap, and the rest is unexplained. The V and J calls and clone size come from that table; D and trimming were worked out from the DNA. In all, the sample holds 310,000 or so clones, and approximately 16% of those were seen once. The top ten hold around 0.015% of the sample.

Reading the germline V gene gives CDR1 SGDLS and CDR2 YYNGEE. The germline V and J ends show losses of 3 bases and 1 base respectively, and no gene match explains 2 bases of the junction. The CDR3 runs 15 residues from the cysteine to the phenylalanine. Just CDR3 DNA is preserved here, 45 bases in frame from base 1. Concerning this clone: This clone's antigen is unknown. Within one base of it there is no much larger clone, and no base qualities were kept. This sample also contains other DNA sequences that code for the same CDR3.

The chain is assembled from TRBV9 and TRBJ2-1; 9 bases in the junction line up with TRBD1. What was sequenced was naive CD4+ T cells from blood. Read against the paper, the sample's cell subset or site label means: true naive CD4+ T cells. The receptor was isolated from a man between 18 and 29 years old with type 1 diabetes. The base sequence is TGTGCCAGCAGCGCCGGGACAGGGTCCTACAATGAGCAGTTCTTC. Translated, it reads CASSAGTGSYNEQFF.